This is a list of T cell receptor beta chains from one sample in a study of blood T cell repertoires in COVID-19. Method: immunoSEQ multiplex PCR; TCRdb's copy keeps in-frame clones and lacks some. The repertoire holds 300,000 to 400,000 clones, with 90% as singletons. Sequenced sample: peripheral blood. These receptors were taken from a woman in her 30s with COVID-19, enrolled during active disease. CDR3s include the opening cysteine and the closing phenylalanine or tryptophan. A D gene is named only where the DNA matches it firmly. Size values are once, few and many counts, or a class for expanded clones, and some rows have none.

TRBV6-2/TRBV6-3	TRBJ1-3	NA	NA	CASSLDSTSGNTIYF	TGTGCCAGCAGTTTGGACAGTACCTCTGGAAACACCATATATTTT
TRBV19	TRBJ1-5	TRBD1	NA	CASSRQGTQPQHF	TGTGCCAGTAGTAGACAGGGAACTCAGCCCCAGCATTTT
TRBV5-1	TRBJ2-1	TRBD1	NA	CASTILTGKINEQFF	TGCGCCAGCACCATATTGACAGGGAAGATTAATGAGCAGTTCTTC
TRBV7-8	TRBJ2-7	TRBD1	NA	CASSLATGSAEQYF	TGTGCCAGCAGCTTAGCGACAGGGAGCGCCGAGCAGTACTTC
TRBV11-3	TRBJ2-3	TRBD2	NA	CASSYRRSGSGDTQYF	TGTGCCAGCAGCTACCGCAGGAGCGGGAGCGGAGATACGCAGTATTTT
TRBV4-1	TRBJ2-2	TRBD2	NA	CASSQGSSGSSNTGELFF	TGCGCCAGCAGCCAAGGGTCCAGCGGGAGTTCGAACACCGGGGAGCTGTTTTTT
TRBV5-1	TRBJ2-7	TRBD2	NA	CASSLPSGSSGEQYF	TGCGCCAGCAGCTTGCCTAGCGGGAGTTCGGGGGAGCAGTACTTC
TRBV28	TRBJ2-5	TRBD2	NA	CASSLASSGDQETQYF	TGTGCCAGCAGTTTGGCGTCTAGCGGAGACCAAGAGACCCAGTACTTC
TRBV28	TRBJ1-5	TRBD1	NA	CATLLGGDEQPQHF	TGTGCCACCCTACTAGGGGGCGACGAGCAGCCCCAGCATTTT
TRBV27	TRBJ2-7	TRBD1	NA	CASSQDRGLGYEQYF	TGTGCCAGCAGTCAAGACAGGGGGCTGGGCTACGAGCAGTACTTC
TRBV4-1	TRBJ1-1	NA	many	CASSQDLAGFGTEAFF	TGCGCCAGCAGCCAAGATCTTGCGGGCTTTGGCACTGAAGCTTTCTTT
TRBV2	TRBJ1-4	NA	few	CASRQTTNEKLFF	TGTGCCAGCAGGCAGACAACTAATGAAAAACTGTTTTTT
TRBV5-1	TRBJ2-7	TRBD2	NA	CASSFSGSLHEQYF	TGCGCCAGCAGCTTTAGCGGGAGTCTACACGAGCAGTACTTC
TRBV7-9	TRBJ2-3	NA	NA	CASSLEADTQYF	TGTGCCAGCAGCTTAGAAGCCGATACGCAGTATTTT
TRBV6-5	TRBJ1-6	TRBD1	NA	CASSYDRDSNSPLHF	TGTGCCAGCAGTTACGACCGGGACAGCAATTCACCCCTCCACTTT
TRBV6-5	TRBJ2-7	TRBD1	NA	CASSRPRGQNEQYF	TGTGCCAGCAGCAGGCCCAGGGGGCAGAACGAGCAGTACTTC
TRBV19	TRBJ2-2	NA	NA	CASSIRENGELFF	TGTGCCAGTAGTATCCGGGAGAACGGGGAGCTGTTTTTT